This is a list of T cell receptor beta chains from one sample in a study of blood T cell repertoires in COVID-19. The method was immunoSEQ multiplex PCR; TCRdb's version includes in-frame clones alone and lacks a portion of them. The data hold more than 60,000 clones, with 82% observed a single time. The source material was peripheral blood. All receptors come from a woman older than 75 with acute or convalescent COVID-19. CDR3s include the opening cysteine and the closing phenylalanine or tryptophan. Fields, in order: J gene, V gene, CDR3 protein.

>TRBJ2-6|TRBV24-1
CATSDRTGKLSGANVLTF
>TRBJ2-1|TRBV5-4
CASSLGGLRRNEQFF
>TRBJ1-1|TRBV28
CATRSGMGGAFF
>TRBJ2-3|TRBV7-2
CASSPTNPLAGGTDTQYF
>TRBJ1-5|TRBV6-6
CASSYSSEHPQHF
>TRBJ2-2|TRBV27
CASSWWTGFTGELFF
>TRBJ1-5|TRBV27
CASRGPSQPQHF
>TRBJ2-2|TRBV6-2/TRBV6-3
CASSYRAGANTGELFF
>.|TRBV14
CASSQDKWRDPLRELFF
>TRBJ2-7|TRBV6-2/TRBV6-3
CASSYTPGHPYEQYF
>TRBJ1-2|TRBV6-2/TRBV6-3
CASSYRGRGNGYTF
>TRBJ1-5|TRBV29-1
CSVGFSGNQPQHF
>TRBJ2-3|TRBV6-5
CASTSGIGTQYF
>TRBJ1-5|TRBV19
CASSMSQGYAQPQHF
>TRBJ1-5|TRBV19
CASSSPGQGYRQPQHF
>TRBJ2-2|TRBV19
CASSIGSGGITGELFF
>TRBJ1-1|TRBV7-2
CASSPRGGTEAFF
>TRBJ2-7|TRBV4-3
CASSYFYRGSYEQYF
>TRBJ2-4|TRBV7-6
CASSALAGVAKNIQYF
>TRBJ2-1|TRBV3-1/TRBV3-2
CASSQTPDRVVDEQFF
>TRBJ1-1|TRBV5-1
CASSLVGGETAFF
>TRBJ2-7|TRBV20-1
CSASKGWRPDPDW
>TRBJ2-1|TRBV19
CASARLGTSGSYEQFF
>TRBJ2-7|TRBV7-8
CASSSRVWREPIYEQYF
>TRBJ2-7|TRBV6-1
CASSQTSRAYEQYF
>TRBJ2-5|TRBV7-2
CASSLAPEVTAGDETQYF
>TRBJ2-3|TRBV6-2/TRBV6-3
CASSFGPTSGGPTDTQYF